A single sample gave rise to the 11 T cell receptor beta chains below, sequenced in a study of control samples from healthy donors and cancer patients. The repertoire was sequenced with immunoSEQ multiplex PCR; TCRdb's copy has only in-frame clones and lacks some. The table has tens of thousands of clones, roughly 89% seen once. The sequenced material came from blood. Every receptor here comes from a woman aged 55-69 years in good health.

This clone appeared a single time. The genes are TRBV5-6 and TRBJ2-3; 11 bases line up with TRBD2. J lost 1 base, V lost 1 base, and 2 bases had no gene match. This CDR3 has 16 residues. CDR1 is SGHDT, CDR2 YYEEEE, per germline. This chain's CDR3 is CASSLMTSGGTDTQYF. CDR3 sequence (DNA): TGTGCCAGCAGCTTGATGACTAGCGGGGGCACAGATACGCAGTATTTT.

This clone has only one observation. This chain uses TRBV11-2 with TRBJ2-7, with D possibly called TRBD1 or TRBD2 (6 bases each). The CDR3 is made up of 13 amino acids. V was cut by 1 base and J by 6 bases, with 10 bases left in between. Germline V lookup: CDR1 SGHAT, CDR2 FQNNGV. CDR3 sequence reads: CASSLARGGEQYF. The CDR3 DNA reads TGTGCCAGCAGCTTAGCCAGGGGAGGCGAGCAGTACTTC.

This clone was recorded once. V and J are TRBV7-9 and TRBJ1-2, with TRBD1 matching over 9 bases. Germline V gene lookup returns CDR1 SEHNR and CDR2 FQNEAQ (reference sequence). This CDR3 contains 14 residues. The J segment lost 5 bases and the V segment lost 5 bases, leaving 6 bases of the junction unmatched. The CDR3 protein is CASSLGQGEYGYTF. CDR3 coding DNA: TGTGCCAGCAGCCTGGGACAGGGAGAGTATGGCTACACCTTC.

The chain employs TRBV5-5 and TRBJ2-1; TRBD2 aligns across 9 bases. Per germline, CDR1 SGHKS and CDR2 YYEKEE (reference sequence). The CDR3 covers 19 residues. With V trimmed by 4 bases and J by 0 bases, 14 bases remained unmatched. Here the CDR3 reads CASSPRLAASFSSYNEQFF. The CDR3 DNA follows: TGTGCCAGCAGCCCGCGACTAGCGGCATCCTTCAGCTCCTACAATGAGCAGTTCTTC.

J is TRBJ2-7 and V is TRBV28, with 8 bases fitting TRBD1. V was clipped by 6 bases and J by 4 bases; unmatched bases: 11. The CDR3 is 15 residues long. The germline V gene encodes CDR1 MDHEN and CDR2 SYDVKM. The CDR3 nucleotides are TGTGCCAGCAGCCGCCTTGGACAGGGTGGGTACGAGCAGTACTTC. Protein product: CASSRLGQGGYEQYF. Supplemented by reference TRBV28 and TRBJ2-7, the full variable domain reads DVKVTQSSRYLVKRTGEKVFLECVQDMDHENMFWYRQDPGLGLRLIYFSYDVKMKEKGDIPEGYSVSREKKERFSLILESASTNQTSMYLCASSRLGQGGYEQYFGPGTRLTVT.

This chain uses TRBV5-1 with TRBJ2-5; maybe TRBD2 (5 bases). Trimming stripped 1 base from V and 5 bases from J, with 12 bases between. Germline-derived CDR1 and CDR2 are SGHRS and YFSETQ. This CDR3 spans 14 amino acids. CDR3 in amino acids: CASSLNPGLETQYF. The CDR3, as DNA: TGCGCCAGCAGCTTGAACCCGGGATTGGAGACCCAGTACTTC.

The V and J genes are TRBV28 and TRBJ1-5, with a weak D call TRBD1 (6 bases). The CDR3 totals 14 residues. V was shortened by 7 bases and J by 3 bases, with 13 bases between the two germline ends. The germline gives CDR1 MDHEN, CDR2 SYDVKM. As DNA, the CDR3 is TGTGCCAGCACAACCGGACAGATCAATCAGCCCCAGCATTTT. Its protein is CASTTGQINQPQHF.

The chain uses TRBV7-6 and TRBJ2-1, with 7 bases lining up with TRBD1. Germline V CDR1 and CDR2: SGHVS, FNYEAQ. Trimming at V came to 5 bases and at J to 6 bases, leaving 1 base not matched to a gene. CDR3 length: 12 amino acids. The DNA of the CDR3 is TGTGCCAGCAGCCGGACAGGCAATGAGCAGTTCTTC. Translation gives CASSRTGNEQFF.

This chain uses TRBV10-3 with TRBJ2-3, with TRBD1 identical over 7 bases. This CDR3 region has 15 residues. Germline-derived CDR1 and CDR2 are ENHRY and SYGVKD. The J segment lost 2 bases and the V segment lost 6 bases, leaving 8 bases of the junction unmatched. The CDR3 spells CAISLRDSLTDTQYF. CDR3 DNA: TGTGCCATCAGCCTCCGGGACAGCCTCACAGATACGCAGTATTTT.

The V gene is TRBV30, the J gene TRBJ1-2; no firm D call. This CDR3 region has 10 residues. CDR1 and CDR2 from the germline V gene are GTSNPN and SVGIG (reference sequence). Trimming took off 8 bases at V and 6 bases at J, with 10 bases between the two ends. Here the CDR3 DNA reads TGTGCCCGCTTTTGGAATGGCTACACCTTC. This translates into CARFWNGYTF.

The V gene is TRBV5-6, the J gene TRBJ1-2; no definite D call. The CDR3 contains 14 residues. V was clipped by 2 bases and J by 1 base, with 9 bases between them. In germline, CDR1 is SGHDT, CDR2 YYEEEE. The CDR3 reads CASSFSGVNYGYTF. CDR3 sequence (DNA): TGTGCCAGCAGCTTTTCCGGCGTTAACTATGGCTACACCTTC.